This T cell receptor beta chain came from a study of T cells in Graves' hyperthyroidism and ophthalmopathy. This CDR3 region has 15 residues. Losses at the gene ends were 8 bases for V and 4 bases for J; bases not matched to a gene: 9. Germline-derived CDR1 and CDR2 are ENHRY and SYGVKD. Using RNA transcripts as the source, TCR beta CDR3 regions were amplified. Initially, a first-round RT-PCR of the TCR CDR3 employed the HTBI primer set. TCRdb re-called the multiplex PCR reads through MiXCR, storing one row per CDR3 protein. This table has approximately 690,000 distinct CDR3 sequences, approximately 15% appearing once. Uncontrolled infection, other autoimmune disease, pregnancy or lactation led to exclusion. This clonotype was observed at least ten times.

The TCR was taken from a woman in her 50s with Graves' ophthalmopathy. Sequencing input: blood. The chain recombines TRBV10-3 with TRBJ2-5; the match to TRBD1 covers 11 bases. The CDR3 loop reads CAISGQGVFGETQYF. CDR3 DNA sequence: TGTGCCATCTCGGGACAGGGGGTTTTCGGAGAGACCCAGTACTTC.